This T cell receptor beta chain was captured by sequencing in a study of T cell changes during pregnancy in multiple sclerosis. The repertoire was sequenced with immunoSEQ multiplex PCR; TCRdb's copy has only in-frame clones and lacks some. The table has tens of thousands of clones, around 96% seen once; the top ten hold 1.1%. The CDR3 is 16 residues long. CDR1 is KGHSH and CDR2 is LQKENI in the germline V gene. V gave up 0 bases and J gave up 0 bases, with 12 bases separating them. This chain links TRBV18 with TRBJ2-7; weak D call: TRBD2 (5 bases). This clonotype was sampled from a female donor with multiple sclerosis, enrolled in a pregnancy study. This sample comprised peripheral blood, obtained in the second trimester of pregnancy. CDR3 DNA sequence: TGTGCCAGCTCACCACCGAGTCCGGGGAACTCCTACGAGCAGTACTTC. This gives the protein CASSPPSPGNSYEQYF.